A selection of T cell receptor beta chains follows, all from one sample in a study of T cell repertoires in cytomegalovirus infection. Their antigens are not known. MiXCR, run by TCRdb on the reads, gives a single entry per CDR3 protein. Of hundreds of thousands of distinct CDR3 sequences in the sample, almost 30% are singletons; the top ten hold around 19%. Sequenced here: cultured PBMCs, sampled from culture after CMV antigen stimulation. These receptors were obtained from a human donor in good health (CMV status not recorded). Some clones in this sample may be carry-over from other donors' samples. Both conserved end residues are part of each CDR3. D genes are given only for firm matches. Clone size, where shown, is once, few, many, or a class for clones that have expanded.

J gene: TRBJ1-6
V gene: TRBV12-3/TRBV12-4
clone size: -
D gene: TRBD1
CDR3 protein: CASSLNRGKDSPLHF
CDR3 DNA: TGTGCCAGCAGTTTAAACAGGGGAAAGGATTCACCCCTCCACTTT

J gene: TRBJ1-2
V gene: TRBV14
clone size: -
D gene: TRBD1
CDR3 protein: CASSPRVGGGYTF
CDR3 DNA: TGTGCCAGCAGCCCCAGGGTAGGGGGCGGCTACACCTTC

J gene: TRBJ1-1
V gene: TRBV2
clone size: -
D gene: -
CDR3 protein: CGTGAEAGTEAFF
CDR3 DNA: TGTGGGACTGGGGCGGAGGCCGGGACTGAAGCTTTCTTT

J gene: TRBJ2-2
V gene: TRBV5-1
clone size: -
D gene: -
CDR3 protein: CASSLSEELFF
CDR3 DNA: TGCGCCAGCAGCTTGTCTGAGGAGCTGTTTTTT

J gene: TRBJ1-1
V gene: TRBV5-1
clone size: -
D gene: TRBD1
CDR3 protein: CASTTGVNTEAFF
CDR3 DNA: TGCGCCAGTACGACAGGGGTGAACACTGAAGCTTTCTTT

J gene: TRBJ1-5
V gene: TRBV20-1
clone size: -
D gene: -
CDR3 protein: CSARGLSNQPQHF
CDR3 DNA: TGCAGTGCTAGAGGGCTTAGCAATCAGCCCCAGCATTTT

J gene: TRBJ2-7
V gene: TRBV6-2/TRBV6-3
clone size: -
D gene: TRBD1
CDR3 protein: CASSPGTGFGVYEQYF
CDR3 DNA: TGTGCCAGCAGTCCCGGGACAGGGTTCGGCGTCTACGAGCAGTACTTC

J gene: TRBJ2-2
V gene: TRBV6-6
clone size: -
D gene: -
CDR3 protein: CASSQQDSNTGELFF
CDR3 DNA: TGTGCCAGCAGTCAACAGGATTCGAACACCGGGGAGCTGTTTTTT

J gene: TRBJ1-1
V gene: TRBV7-2
clone size: -
D gene: -
CDR3 protein: CASSLSRATGEAFF
CDR3 DNA: TGTGCCAGCAGCTTAAGTAGGGCTACGGGTGAAGCTTTCTTT

J gene: TRBJ2-7
V gene: TRBV6-1
clone size: once
D gene: TRBD1
CDR3 protein: CASKLGQGLYEQYF
CDR3 DNA: TGTGCCAGCAAGCTGGGACAGGGGCTCTACGAGCAGTACTTC

J gene: TRBJ2-1
V gene: TRBV27
clone size: few
D gene: -
CDR3 protein: CASSPRGSGSYHNEQFF
CDR3 DNA: TGTGCCAGCAGTCCCCGTGGTTCCGGGAGTTACCACAATGAGCAGTTCTTC

J gene: TRBJ2-7
V gene: TRBV11-2
clone size: many
D gene: TRBD2
CDR3 protein: CASSAGLAGGYEQYF
CDR3 DNA: TGTGCCAGCAGCGCAGGACTAGCGGGAGGCTACGAGCAGTACTTC

J gene: TRBJ2-1
V gene: TRBV30
clone size: few
D gene: TRBD2
CDR3 protein: CAWSVHRAGGLNEQFF
CDR3 DNA: TGTGCCTGGAGTGTTCACCGAGCGGGAGGACTCAATGAGCAGTTCTTC

J gene: TRBJ1-2
V gene: TRBV28
clone size: -
D gene: -
CDR3 protein: CASSSLPEQHTYGYTF
CDR3 DNA: TGTGCCAGCAGTTCCCTCCCGGAACAGCATACTTATGGCTACACCTTC

J gene: TRBJ1-6
V gene: TRBV27
clone size: -
D gene: -
CDR3 protein: CASSPPPTDRSSYNSPLHF
CDR3 DNA: TGTGCCAGCAGTCCACCCCCAACAGACCGTAGCTCCTATAATTCACCCCTCCACTTT

J gene: TRBJ1-1
V gene: TRBV30
clone size: -
D gene: -
CDR3 protein: CAWTRAAGEAFF
CDR3 DNA: TGTGCCTGGACCCGGGCGGCGGGGGAAGCTTTCTTT

J gene: TRBJ1-2
V gene: TRBV28
clone size: few
D gene: -
CDR3 protein: CASSHLGANGYTF
CDR3 DNA: TGTGCCAGCAGTCATTTGGGCGCCAATGGCTACACCTTC

J gene: TRBJ2-1
V gene: TRBV6-2/TRBV6-3
clone size: -
D gene: TRBD1
CDR3 protein: CASSAGTGAPHEQFF
CDR3 DNA: TGTGCCAGCAGCGCCGGGACAGGGGCCCCGCACGAGCAGTTCTTC

J gene: TRBJ1-2
V gene: TRBV28
clone size: few
D gene: TRBD1
CDR3 protein: CASSLSTGTGNYGYTF
CDR3 DNA: TGTGCCAGCAGTTTATCCACCGGGACAGGGAACTATGGCTACACCTTC

J gene: TRBJ2-5
V gene: TRBV7-2
clone size: -
D gene: TRBD1
CDR3 protein: CASSLSGQGETQYF
CDR3 DNA: TGTGCCAGCAGCTTGAGCGGACAGGGGGAGACCCAGTACTTC

J gene: TRBJ2-5
V gene: TRBV4-2
clone size: -
D gene: TRBD2
CDR3 protein: CASSQQRGAGRETQYF
CDR3 DNA: TGTGCCAGCAGCCAGCAGCGGGGGGCCGGGCGGGAGACCCAGTACTTC

J gene: TRBJ2-2
V gene: TRBV7-3
clone size: many
D gene: -
CDR3 protein: CASSPNTGELFF
CDR3 DNA: TGTGCCAGCAGCCCGAACACCGGGGAGCTGTTTTTT

J gene: TRBJ1-1
V gene: TRBV5-1
clone size: -
D gene: -
CDR3 protein: CASSHLGHTEAFF
CDR3 DNA: TGCGCCAGCAGCCATCTCGGGCACACTGAAGCTTTCTTT

J gene: TRBJ2-7
V gene: TRBV27
clone size: -
D gene: -
CDR3 protein: CASRHQGYSYEQYF
CDR3 DNA: TGTGCCAGCAGGCATCAGGGCTACTCCTACGAGCAGTACTTC

J gene: TRBJ2-3
V gene: TRBV3-1
clone size: once
D gene: -
CDR3 protein: CASSRGGGTLGYF
CDR3 DNA: TGTGCCAGCAGCCGTGGAGGGGGGACCTTAGGGTATTTT

J gene: TRBJ1-1
V gene: TRBV10-2
clone size: many
D gene: -
CDR3 protein: CASCSAHTEAFF
CDR3 DNA: TGCGCCAGCTGTTCAGCCCACACTGAAGCTTTCTTT

J gene: TRBJ2-2
V gene: TRBV19
clone size: -
D gene: -
CDR3 protein: CASSIHPNTGELFF
CDR3 DNA: TGTGCCAGTAGTATCCACCCTAATACCGGGGAGCTGTTTTTT

J gene: TRBJ2-3
V gene: TRBV6-6
clone size: -
D gene: -
CDR3 protein: CASTDRPTDTQYF
CDR3 DNA: TGTGCCAGCACCGACAGGCCCACAGATACGCAGTATTTT

J gene: TRBJ1-1
V gene: TRBV5-4
clone size: few
D gene: -
CDR3 protein: CASSLETDSRTEAFF
CDR3 DNA: TGTGCCAGCAGCTTGGAGACAGACTCGAGGACTGAAGCTTTCTTT

J gene: TRBJ1-1
V gene: TRBV7-8
clone size: many
D gene: -
CDR3 protein: CASSLRVSLGSGGTEAFF
CDR3 DNA: TGTGCCAGCAGCTTAAGAGTTTCCCTGGGGTCTGGGGGGACTGAAGCTTTCTTT

J gene: TRBJ2-2
V gene: TRBV7-8
clone size: -
D gene: TRBD2
CDR3 protein: CASSLVSAGGPDTGELFF
CDR3 DNA: TGTGCCAGCAGCTTAGTGTCAGCGGGAGGGCCGGACACCGGGGAGCTGTTTTTT

J gene: TRBJ1-2
V gene: TRBV7-3
clone size: -
D gene: TRBD1
CDR3 protein: CASSLDREGGYTF
CDR3 DNA: TGTGCCAGCAGCCTCGACAGGGAAGGTGGCTACACCTTC

J gene: TRBJ2-2
V gene: TRBV9
clone size: few
D gene: TRBD1
CDR3 protein: CASSVRAGTGGNTGELFF
CDR3 DNA: TGTGCCAGCAGCGTACGAGCCGGGACAGGGGGGAACACCGGGGAGCTGTTTTTT

J gene: TRBJ1-3
V gene: TRBV28
clone size: few
D gene: -
CDR3 protein: CASSPSAGWGNTIYF
CDR3 DNA: TGTGCCAGCAGCCCCTCGGCAGGGTGGGGGAACACCATATATTTT

J gene: TRBJ2-5
V gene: TRBV6-5
clone size: few
D gene: TRBD2
CDR3 protein: CASSNPSGEETQYF
CDR3 DNA: TGTGCCAGCAGTAACCCTAGCGGGGAGGAGACCCAGTACTTC

J gene: TRBJ2-5
V gene: TRBV30
clone size: -
D gene: TRBD2
CDR3 protein: CAWSVGGASGRGETQYF
CDR3 DNA: TGTGCCTGGAGTGTAGGGGGGGCTAGCGGGAGAGGGGAGACCCAGTACTTC

J gene: TRBJ2-7
V gene: TRBV6-1
clone size: many
D gene: -
CDR3 protein: CASSEASRRYSYEQYF
CDR3 DNA: TGTGCCAGCAGTGAAGCCTCGAGAAGATACTCCTACGAGCAGTACTTC

J gene: TRBJ1-2
V gene: TRBV19
clone size: few
D gene: -
CDR3 protein: CASSIPGVYGGYTF
CDR3 DNA: TGTGCCAGTAGTATCCCAGGGGTTTATGGGGGCTACACCTTC

J gene: TRBJ1-1
V gene: TRBV19
clone size: few
D gene: -
CDR3 protein: CASSIGGGLATEAFF
CDR3 DNA: TGTGCCAGTAGTATCGGTGGAGGTTTAGCCACTGAAGCTTTCTTT

J gene: TRBJ1-5
V gene: TRBV19
clone size: -
D gene: -
CDR3 protein: CASSMKGGGNQPQHF
CDR3 DNA: TGTGCCAGTAGTATGAAAGGGGGAGGCAATCAGCCCCAGCATTTT

J gene: TRBJ1-4
V gene: TRBV9
clone size: -
D gene: -
CDR3 protein: CASSESASEKLFF
CDR3 DNA: TGTGCCAGCAGCGAAAGCGCTAGTGAAAAACTGTTTTTT

J gene: TRBJ2-5
V gene: TRBV27
clone size: -
D gene: TRBD1
CDR3 protein: CASSVTGYQETQYF
CDR3 DNA: TGTGCCAGCAGCGTGACAGGGTACCAAGAGACCCAGTACTTC

J gene: TRBJ1-2
V gene: TRBV5-1
clone size: -
D gene: -
CDR3 protein: CASSFDTVNYGYTF
CDR3 DNA: TGCGCCAGCAGCTTCGACACGGTGAACTATGGCTACACCTTC

J gene: TRBJ2-7
V gene: TRBV3-1
clone size: -
D gene: TRBD2
CDR3 protein: CASSQGGGAYEQYF
CDR3 DNA: TGTGCCAGCAGCCAAGGCGGGGGGGCCTACGAGCAGTACTTC

J gene: TRBJ2-3
V gene: TRBV7-3
clone size: -
D gene: TRBD2
CDR3 protein: CASSLTGGKDTQYF
CDR3 DNA: TGTGCCAGCAGCTTAACGGGAGGGAAAGATACGCAGTATTTT

J gene: TRBJ2-1
V gene: TRBV9
clone size: -
D gene: TRBD2
CDR3 protein: CASSPSSGSDYNEQFF
CDR3 DNA: TGTGCCAGCAGCCCTTCTAGCGGGAGCGATTACAATGAGCAGTTCTTC

J gene: TRBJ2-3
V gene: TRBV20-1
clone size: -
D gene: -
CDR3 protein: CSALRHGTLLNTQYF
CDR3 DNA: TGCAGTGCTCTAAGACACGGGACCCTACTAAATACGCAGTATTTT

J gene: TRBJ1-2
V gene: TRBV5-4
clone size: -
D gene: -
CDR3 protein: CASSSGQKYGYTF
CDR3 DNA: TGTGCCAGCAGCTCAGGACAGAAATATGGCTACACCTTC

J gene: TRBJ2-1
V gene: TRBV7-2
clone size: -
D gene: -
CDR3 protein: CASSLWSFRGGVF
CDR3 DNA: TGTGCCAGCAGCTTGTGGTCCTTCAGAGGAGGTGTCTTC

J gene: TRBJ2-1
V gene: TRBV11-2
clone size: few
D gene: -
CDR3 protein: CASSLRTASNNEQFF
CDR3 DNA: TGTGCCAGCAGCTTAAGAACGGCCAGCAACAATGAGCAGTTCTTC

J gene: TRBJ2-3
V gene: TRBV7-8
clone size: -
D gene: -
CDR3 protein: CASSLFVPGHQYMSTDTQYF
CDR3 DNA: TGTGCCAGCAGCCTCTTCGTCCCGGGACACCAGTATATGAGCACAGATACGCAGTATTTT

J gene: TRBJ1-1
V gene: TRBV28
clone size: few
D gene: -
CDR3 protein: CASSLLQGALSFNTEAFF
CDR3 DNA: TGTGCCAGCAGTTTACTACAGGGAGCCCTTTCTTTCAACACTGAAGCTTTCTTT

J gene: TRBJ2-7
V gene: TRBV7-6
clone size: -
D gene: -
CDR3 protein: CASSRTVLQEQYF
CDR3 DNA: TGTGCCAGCAGTAGGACAGTCCTACAGGAGCAGTACTTC

J gene: TRBJ1-3
V gene: TRBV7-9
clone size: -
D gene: TRBD1
CDR3 protein: CASSAGTGNRNTIYF
CDR3 DNA: TGTGCCAGCAGCGCCGGGACAGGGAATCGGAACACCATATATTTT

J gene: TRBJ1-2
V gene: TRBV7-6
clone size: few
D gene: TRBD1
CDR3 protein: CASSLGTGDSYGYTF
CDR3 DNA: TGTGCCAGCAGCTTAGGGACAGGGGATTCTTATGGCTACACCTTC

J gene: TRBJ2-6
V gene: TRBV19
clone size: -
D gene: -
CDR3 protein: CASRGGTSGANVLTF
CDR3 DNA: TGTGCCAGTAGGGGGGGAACCTCTGGGGCCAACGTCCTGACTTTC

J gene: TRBJ2-1
V gene: TRBV20-1
clone size: once
D gene: -
CDR3 protein: CSARGDGTNNEQFF
CDR3 DNA: TGCAGTGCCCGAGGGGATGGGACAAACAATGAGCAGTTCTTC

J gene: TRBJ1-2
V gene: TRBV11-2
clone size: few
D gene: TRBD1
CDR3 protein: CASSSGSEGAGYTF
CDR3 DNA: TGTGCCAGCAGTTCAGGTTCAGAGGGGGCTGGCTACACCTTC

J gene: TRBJ1-4
V gene: TRBV7-9
clone size: few
D gene: TRBD1
CDR3 protein: CASSRTTGLTNEKLFF
CDR3 DNA: TGTGCCAGCAGCCGAACGACAGGGCTAACTAATGAAAAACTGTTTTTT

J gene: TRBJ1-1
V gene: TRBV20-1
clone size: few
D gene: TRBD1
CDR3 protein: CSASPTIKDRVTEAFF
CDR3 DNA: TGCAGTGCTAGCCCAACGATTAAGGACAGGGTCACTGAAGCTTTCTTT